This T cell receptor (beta chain) appears in the sequencing data of a study of control samples from healthy donors and cancer patients. Generated by immunoSEQ multiplex PCR, the TCRdb table keeps only in-frame clones and is missing some. The data contain about 90,000 clones, approximately 93% of them singletons. This clone was observed once. Trimming pared 4 bases from V and 5 bases from J, leaving 17 bases between. CDR1 and CDR2 from the germline V gene are LGHDT and YNNKEL (reference sequence). This CDR3 region has 15 residues. This chain uses TRBV3-1 (or the pseudogene TRBV3-2) with TRBJ1-2, with D possibly being TRBD1 (6 bases). The sequenced sample consisted of blood. The sequence derives from a woman aged 25-40 years in good health. The CDR3 region is CASSPRGQSIYGYTF. The CDR3 coding sequence is TGTGCCAGCAGCCCTCGAGGACAGTCTATATATGGCTACACCTTC.